The 16 T cell receptor beta chains given below trace back to one sample, sequenced in a study of shared clonotypes between healthy human individuals. Sequencing was performed with immunoSEQ multiplex PCR; in TCRdb, only in-frame clones are kept and a portion is missing. The sample lists about 1 million clones; around 75% were seen once. Sequencing input: memory CD4+ T cells sorted from blood. Documented subset: CD45RA-negative fraction. Receptors originate from a man aged 18 to 35 in good health.

The rearrangement links TRBV23-1 to TRBJ2-4; 8 positions agree with TRBD1. TRBV23-1 falls under the ORF class, with uncertain function. The CDR3 runs 16 residues. Trimming removed 2 bases from V and 3 bases from J; junction bases left unmatched: 6. CDR3 in DNA: TGCGCCAGCAGTCAAAGGACAGGGTCTGTCAAAAACATTCAGTACTTC. It is translated as CASSQRTGSVKNIQYF.

This sequence joins TRBV6-1 and TRBJ2-3; maybe TRBD2 (6 bases). The CDR3 loop spans 14 amino acids. The V gene's germline CDR1 is MNHNS and CDR2 SASEGT. V shed 7 bases and J shed 1 base, with 12 bases lying between them. The chain's CDR3 is CASTSLARTDTQYF. The CDR3 DNA reads TGTGCCAGCACTAGTCTAGCGCGCACAGATACGCAGTATTTT.

The CDR3 reads CASSLRPDTQYF. The CDR3 bases are TGTGCCAGCAGTTTGCGGCCGGATACGCAGTATTTT. The chain employs TRBV28 and TRBJ2-3; no clear D gene. CDR1 and CDR2 (germline): MDHEN, SYDVKM. The V and J ends lost 3 bases and 6 bases respectively, with 7 bases between them. The CDR3 consists of 12 residues.

The V call is TRBV6-1, the J call TRBJ2-7, with 8 nucleotides matching TRBD2. The CDR3 has 15 residues. Germline V gives CDR1 MNHNS, CDR2 SASEGT. V lost 1 base to trimming and J lost 4 bases; unmatched junction nucleotides: 6. In DNA, the CDR3 is TGTGCCAGCAGTGAAGGACCGGGAGGGCCTTACGAGCAGTACTTC. This encodes CASSEGPGGPYEQYF.

The chain is built from TRBV5-4 and TRBJ1-6; 8 bases align to TRBD1. This CDR3 region has 14 residues. Trimming removed 3 bases from V and 8 bases from J; junction bases left unmatched: 4. The germline V gene has CDR1 SGHNT and CDR2 YYREEE (reference sequence). CDR3 in DNA: TGTGCCAGCAGCTCGAACAGGGGGGATTCACCCCTCCACTTT. Translation gives CASSSNRGDSPLHF.

The chain is built from TRBV4-1 and TRBJ2-3; D ambiguous. Between the trimmed V and J ends, which lost 2 bases and 4 bases, there was a span of 4 bases. The length of the CDR3 is 12 residues. The V gene's germline CDR1 is MGHRA and CDR2 YSYEKL. CDR3: CASSQLSDTQYF. The DNA of the CDR3 is TGCGCCAGCAGCCAACTGTCAGATACGCAGTATTTT.

This clone was detected once. V gene TRBV30 combines with J gene TRBJ2-2; tentatively, D is TRBD1 (6 bases). V lost 4 bases to trimming and J lost 5 bases, with 14 bases between them. Per germline, CDR1 GTSNPN and CDR2 SVGIG (reference sequence). The CDR3 is 14 amino acids. CDR3 protein: CAWNKGGSTGELFF. In DNA form, the CDR3 reads TGTGCCTGGAATAAAGGGGGTTCGACCGGGGAGCTGTTTTTT.

The V and J genes are TRBV28 and TRBJ2-5; D is ambiguous. Germline V gene data show CDR1 as MDHEN and CDR2 as SYDVKM. CDR3 length: 15 amino acids. V was clipped by 4 bases and J by 5 bases, with 17 bases between them. The CDR3 sequence is CASSSLVTSRETQYF. The DNA for the CDR3 is TGTGCCAGCAGTTCTCTCGTCACGTCCCGGGAGACCCAGTACTTC.

The chain is built from TRBV27 and TRBJ2-2; 9 nucleotides line up with TRBD2. This CDR3 comprises 15 residues. Germline CDR1 MNHEY, CDR2 SMNVEV (reference sequence). V lost 6 bases to trimming and J lost 0 bases; unmatched junction nucleotides: 2. The CDR3 protein is CASRPSGANTGELFF. The CDR3 DNA reads as TGTGCCAGCAGACCTAGCGGGGCGAACACCGGGGAGCTGTTTTTT.

V and J are TRBV6-5 and TRBJ2-7; D ambiguous. Germline assignment: CDR1 MNHEY and CDR2 SVGAGI. The CDR3 totals 14 residues. Trimming left V 3 bases short and J 0 bases short, with 9 bases between. Here the CDR3 reads CASSYDRLSYEQYF. Written as DNA, the CDR3 is TGTGCCAGCAGTTATGACCGCCTCTCCTACGAGCAGTACTTC.

The V call is TRBV5-6, the J call TRBJ2-7; 8 bases line up with TRBD2. V shed 1 base and J 2 bases; nucleotides not matched to a gene: 5. From germline, CDR1 is SGHDT and CDR2 YYEEEE. This CDR3 contains 15 residues. CDR3 protein: CASSLRGGRPYEQYF. The CDR3 nucleotides read TGTGCCAGCAGCTTGCGGGGCGGGAGGCCCTACGAGCAGTACTTC.

CDR3 in DNA: TGCGCCAGCAGCTCCTCAACAGGGCACGGTGGCTACACCTTC. Residues: CASSSSTGHGGYTF. The V gene is TRBV5-1, the J gene TRBJ1-2; perhaps TRBD1 as D (6 bases). The V gene lost 3 bases and the J gene lost 7 bases, with 16 bases spanning the gap. The germline V gene has CDR1 SGHRS and CDR2 YFSETQ. This CDR3 has 14 amino acids.

The chain couples TRBV6-1 to TRBJ1-5; D remains ambiguous. Germline V CDR1 and CDR2: MNHNS, SASEGT. The CDR3 is 13 amino acids. Trimming removed 5 bases from V and 6 bases from J, with 11 bases in between. CDR3 nucleotides: TGTGCCAGCAGTTCTAAGCTCCCTCAGCCCCAGCATTTT. This codes for CASSSKLPQPQHF.

This clone was detected only a few times. The chain combines TRBV5-1 with TRBJ1-5; no definite D call. The germline V and J ends were trimmed by 2 bases and 0 bases, with 6 bases remaining between them. Per the germline V gene, CDR1 is SGHRS and CDR2 is YFSETQ. The CDR3 loop spans 14 amino acids. CDR3: CASSFGSSNQPQHF. The CDR3 nucleotides are TGCGCCAGCAGCTTTGGCAGTAGCAATCAGCCCCAGCATTTT.

The chain has TRBV7-2 and TRBJ1-2, with D tentatively TRBD1 (6 bases). In germline, CDR1 is SGHTA, CDR2 FQGNSA. Trimming shortened V by 1 base and J by 4 bases, and 19 bases separated the two germline ends. This CDR3 has 17 residues. The DNA of the CDR3 is TGTGCCAGCAGCTTAGATTATACAGGGAGCGCCGGCTATGGCTACACCTTC. Translating gives CASSLDYTGSAGYGYTF.

The V and J genes are TRBV13 and TRBJ1-1; 8 bases line up with TRBD1. Trimming removed 5 bases from V and 1 base from J; junction bases left unmatched: 12. The CDR3 spans 17 residues. Germline CDR1 PRHDT, CDR2 FYEKMQ (reference sequence). DNA of the CDR3: TGTGCCAGCAGCCTATCCCACCCGGGACAGGCGAACACTGAAGCTTTCTTT. Its protein is CASSLSHPGQANTEAFF.